Listed below are T cell receptor beta chains from one sample, sequenced in a study of blood T cell repertoires in COVID-19. Sequencing used immunoSEQ multiplex PCR; TCRdb keeps in-frame clones, though not all of them. The table has about 78,000 clones, 80% to 95% seen once. The specimen was peripheral blood. The receptors were sampled from a woman aged 45-65 years in a cohort sampled during active COVID-19. The CDR3 runs from the conserved cysteine through the conserved F or W. A D gene is named only where the DNA matches it firmly. Size values are once, few and many counts, or a class for expanded clones, and some rows have none.

V gene	J gene	clone size	CDR3 length	D gene	CDR3 DNA	CDR3 protein
TRBV19	TRBJ2-5	-	13	TRBD2	TGTGCCACCAAAAGCGGGGTCGGGGAGACCCAGTACTTC	CATKSGVGETQYF
TRBV27	TRBJ1-5	-	15	TRBD1	TGTGCCAGCAGTTTTACTACAGGGGGGGACCAGCCCCAGCATTTT	CASSFTTGGDQPQHF
TRBV28	TRBJ1-3	-	12	-	TGTGCCAGCAGTCCGGAGGGAAACACCATATATTTT	CASSPEGNTIYF
TRBV28	TRBJ2-7	-	14	-	TGTGCCAGCAGCCGGACCGGAGGGTCCTACGAGCAGTACTTC	CASSRTGGSYEQYF
TRBV6-5	TRBJ2-7	-	15	TRBD2	TGTGCCGGTCCGGGACTAGCGTTTAGCTCCTACGAGCAGTACTTC	CAGPGLAFSSYEQYF
TRBV7-8	TRBJ2-4	-	15	TRBD1	TGTGCCAGCAGTCGACAGGGGGCGGCCAAAAACATTCAGTACTTC	CASSRQGAAKNIQYF
TRBV19	TRBJ1-5	-	15	-	TGTGCCAGTAGTATAGTTGGCAGGGGCAATCAGCCCCAGCATTTT	CASSIVGRGNQPQHF
TRBV29-1	TRBJ2-5	-	12	-	TGCAGCGTAATCAGGGGTCCGGGGACCCAGTACTTC	CSVIRGPGTQYF
TRBV29-1	TRBJ1-2	-	14	-	TGCAGCGGGGCCTTTCGCTTTACTAACTATGGCTACACCTTC	CSGAFRFTNYGYTF
TRBV2	TRBJ1-1	-	14	TRBD1	TGTGCCAGCAGCGTAGACAGGGTGAACACTGAAGCTTTCTTT	CASSVDRVNTEAFF
TRBV4-1	TRBJ1-1	once	15	-	TGCGCCAGCAGCCAAGAGGGCGCCATGAACACTGAAGCTTTCTTT	CASSQEGAMNTEAFF
TRBV2	TRBJ1-1	-	15	TRBD1	TGTGCCAGCAGTGTACAGGGGGTGCAAGACACTGAAGCTTTCTTT	CASSVQGVQDTEAFF
TRBV30	TRBJ2-1	-	15	-	TGTGCCTGGAGTGTTTCTATTAAGACCTACAATGAGCAGTTCTTC	CAWSVSIKTYNEQFF
TRBV25-1	TRBJ2-7	-	16	TRBD2	TGTGCCAGCAGTGAATATGGGCGGGAGGGGTCCTACGAGCAGTACTTC	CASSEYGREGSYEQYF
TRBV11-2	TRBJ2-7	-	15	TRBD1	TGTGCCAGCAGCCCCTCCGGGACAGGGGGCGACGAGCAGTACTTC	CASSPSGTGGDEQYF
TRBV28	TRBJ1-2	-	15	-	TGTGCCAGCAGTTTAGAGGTTGCAGGGTCCTATGGCTACACCTTC	CASSLEVAGSYGYTF
TRBV30	TRBJ2-1	-	13	TRBD1	TGTGCCTGGAGCGTCGGGACAGGGGATGAGCAGTTCTTC	CAWSVGTGDEQFF
TRBV5-1	TRBJ2-1	once	15	TRBD1	TGCGCCAGCAGCCCCGCGGTGACAGGGGTCAATGAGCAGTTCTTC	CASSPAVTGVNEQFF
TRBV27	TRBJ2-7	-	13	-	TGTGCCAGCAGTTTAACAGCCCTATACGAGCAGTACTTC	CASSLTALYEQYF
TRBV7-6	TRBJ2-1	-	16	TRBD2	TGTGCCAGCAGCTTCGCCGGGACTAGCGGCACCAATGAGCAGTTCTTC	CASSFAGTSGTNEQFF
TRBV13	TRBJ1-1	-	12	-	TGTGCCAGCAGCCCCCGAACGGGTAAAGCTTTCTTT	CASSPRTGKAFF
TRBV5-1	TRBJ2-7	-	16	TRBD2	TGCGCCAGCAGCTTGGAGGCCAGCGGGAGCTCCTACGAGCAGTACTTC	CASSLEASGSSYEQYF
TRBV18	TRBJ1-6	-	15	TRBD1	TGTGCCAGCTCACCTATAGACAGGGATAATTCCCCCCTCCACTTT	CASSPIDRDNSPLHF
TRBV28	TRBJ1-2	-	11	-	TGTGCCAGCAGTCCCCCACGAGGGATCTACTTC	CASSPPRGIYF
TRBV5-6	TRBJ2-7	-	14	TRBD1	TGTGCCAGCAGCTTTGACAGGGGGCTGGGCGAGCAGTACTTC	CASSFDRGLGEQYF
TRBV5-1	TRBJ2-1	-	18	TRBD2	TGCGCCAGCAGCTCGGCGGGACCGAGCGGGATATTTGGCAATGAGCAGTTCTTC	CASSSAGPSGIFGNEQFF
TRBV19	TRBJ2-2	-	11	-	TGTGCCAGTAAGGGGTCCGGGGAGCTGTTTTTT	CASKGSGELFF
TRBV19	TRBJ2-2	-	15	TRBD1	TGTGCCAGTACCCAGACAGGGGGGTCCACCGGGGAGCTGTTTTTT	CASTQTGGSTGELFF
TRBV28	TRBJ2-1	-	14	TRBD2	TGTGCCTCCCGACTAGCGGGGGATTACAATGAGCAGTTCTTC	CASRLAGDYNEQFF
TRBV18	TRBJ2-3	-	17	-	TGTGCCAGCTTACTTTCGGGGTGGGGGCTAGGGACAGATACGCAGTATTTT	CASLLSGWGLGTDTQYF
TRBV28	TRBJ1-1	-	16	-	TGTGCCAGCAGTTCCCCCGGGGGGTCTAGGTCGTCTGAAGCTTTCTTT	CASSSPGGSRSSEAFF
TRBV7-9	TRBJ2-3	-	14	-	TGTGCCAGCAACCCGAGGGCGAACACAGATACGCAGTATTTT	CASNPRANTDTQYF
TRBV29-1	TRBJ2-1	-	16	TRBD2	TGCAGCGTTGAAGGGGCTAGCGGGAGGGCCTACAATGAGCAGTTCTTC	CSVEGASGRAYNEQFF
TRBV12-3/TRBV12-4	TRBJ2-1	-	13	TRBD1	TGTGCCAGCAGTTCCCAGGGGGCCCATGAGCAGTTCTTC	CASSSQGAHEQFF
TRBV7-3	TRBJ2-3	-	13	-	TGTGCCAGCAGCCCCGGAGGGCCAGATACGCAGTATTTT	CASSPGGPDTQYF
TRBV10-3	TRBJ2-1	once	13	-	TGTGCCATCAAAGGGGAACAGTACAATGAGCAGTTCTTC	CAIKGEQYNEQFF
TRBV5-4	TRBJ2-3	-	18	TRBD1	TGTGCCAGCAGCTCCCCCCGACAGGGGCGGGCCGGCACAGATACGCAGTATTTT	CASSSPRQGRAGTDTQYF